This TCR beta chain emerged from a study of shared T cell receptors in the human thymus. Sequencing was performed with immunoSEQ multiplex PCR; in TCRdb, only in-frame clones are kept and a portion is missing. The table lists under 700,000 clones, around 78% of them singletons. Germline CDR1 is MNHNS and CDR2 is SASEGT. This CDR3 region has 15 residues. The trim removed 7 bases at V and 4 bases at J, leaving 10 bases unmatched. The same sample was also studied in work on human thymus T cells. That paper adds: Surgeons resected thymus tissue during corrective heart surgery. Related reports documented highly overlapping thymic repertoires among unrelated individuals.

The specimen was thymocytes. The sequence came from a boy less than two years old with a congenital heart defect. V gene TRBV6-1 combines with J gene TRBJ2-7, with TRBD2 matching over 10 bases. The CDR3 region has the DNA TGTGCCAGCACCTCCCGGCTAGCGGGAGAGTACGAGCAGTACTTC. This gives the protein CASTSRLAGEYEQYF.